Listed below are T cell receptor beta chains from one sample, sequenced in a study of identical twins. Each CDR3 protein is one row after TCRdb ran MiXCR on the 5' RACE reads. The sample lists 690,000 or so distinct CDR3 sequences, about 9.4% occurring once. In addition, the sample was reused for a study of yellow fever vaccine responses in identical twins.

Material for sequencing was PBMCs. The receptors shown here come from a woman aged 18-30 years in good health. Both conserved end residues are part of each CDR3. A D gene is named only where the DNA matches it firmly. Size tells how often a clone was seen (once, few, many) or the class of an expanded clone, and some rows leave it out.

TRBV2	TRBJ1-5	-	-	15	CASSERGQINQPQHF	TGTGCCAGCAGTGAAAGGGGTCAGATCAATCAGCCCCAGCATTTT
TRBV20-1	TRBJ2-1	-	-	15	CSAPQGGSSYNEQFF	TGCAGTGCCCCCCAGGGGGGGAGCTCCTACAATGAGCAGTTCTTC
TRBV6-5	TRBJ2-7	-	TRBD2	15	CASSHPGLGTYEQYF	TGTGCCAGCAGTCACCCGGGACTAGGTACCTACGAGCAGTACTTC
TRBV6-1	TRBJ2-5	few	-	13	CASSKGEKETQYF	TGTGCCAGCAGCAAAGGGGAAAAAGAGACCCAGTACTTC
TRBV4-2	TRBJ2-2	-	-	16	CASSQEGQGNTGELFF	TGTGCCAGCAGCCAAGAAGGGCAGGGCAACACCGGGGAGCTGTTTTTT
TRBV7-9	TRBJ1-2	few	-	15	CASSLATTINYGYTF	TGTGCCAGCAGCTTAGCTACAACCATCAACTATGGCTACACCTTC
TRBV15	TRBJ2-6	-	-	16	CATKPVQGDGANVLTF	TGTGCCACCAAGCCGGTACAGGGAGATGGGGCCAACGTCCTGACTTTC
TRBV20-1	TRBJ2-5	few	-	12	CSAAGYQETQYF	TGCAGTGCGGCAGGGTACCAAGAGACCCAGTACTTC
TRBV18	TRBJ1-1	-	-	16	CASSPQDSPVNTEAFF	TGTGCCAGCTCACCCCAGGACAGTCCCGTGAACACTGAAGCTTTCTTT
TRBV28	TRBJ2-2	-	-	14	CASSGGSWAGELFF	TGTGCCAGCAGTGGGGGGAGTTGGGCCGGGGAGCTGTTTTTT
TRBV20-1	TRBJ2-4	few	-	12	CSVQEVKNIQYF	TGCAGTGTACAGGAGGTGAAAAACATTCAGTACTTC
TRBV4-2	TRBJ2-1	many	TRBD2	16	CASSTRQRGEDNEQFF	TGTGCCAGCAGCACCCGCCAGCGGGGGGAAGACAATGAGCAGTTCTTC
TRBV12-3/TRBV12-4	TRBJ2-7	-	TRBD2	15	CASSYTSGGAYEQYF	TGTGCCAGCAGTTACACTAGCGGGGGGGCCTACGAGCAGTACTTC
TRBV27	TRBJ2-1	-	TRBD2	15	CASSFSGRVAAEQFF	TGTGCCAGCAGTTTTAGCGGGAGGGTAGCGGCTGAGCAGTTCTTC
TRBV5-1	TRBJ1-1	-	-	14	CASSLDGSNTEAFF	TGCGCCAGCAGCTTGGACGGGTCGAACACTGAAGCTTTCTTT
TRBV9	TRBJ2-7	many	-	13	CASSARPSYEQYF	TGTGCCAGCAGCGCCCGCCCCTCCTACGAGCAGTACTTC
TRBV3-1	TRBJ2-1	few	-	16	CASSQVGGATYNEQFF	TGTGCCAGCAGCCAAGTAGGGGGGGCTACCTACAATGAGCAGTTCTTC
TRBV4-1	TRBJ2-7	many	-	13	CASSQIERGEQYF	TGCGCCAGCAGCCAAATCGAAAGGGGCGAGCAGTACTTC
TRBV6-1	TRBJ1-1	-	TRBD1	14	CASRVQGVLAEAFF	TGTGCCAGCAGAGTACAGGGGGTTCTGGCTGAAGCTTTCTTT
TRBV12-3/TRBV12-4	TRBJ2-5	-	TRBD2	15	CASSLASGRVKTQYF	TGTGCCAGCAGCTTGGCTAGCGGGAGGGTTAAGACCCAGTACTTC
TRBV24-1	TRBJ2-7	once	-	13	CATHGGRTYEQYF	TGTGCCACTCATGGGGGGCGAACCTACGAGCAGTACTTC
TRBV3-1	TRBJ1-2	few	-	14	CASSQEDSLYGYTF	TGTGCCAGCAGCCAGGAAGACAGTCTCTATGGCTACACCTTC